The clone carrying this T cell receptor (beta chain) was seen ten or more times. The target antigen is unknown. This CDR3 spans 17 amino acids. Trimming took 1 base from V and 1 from J, leaving 11 bases between them. Germline-derived CDR1 and CDR2 are SGHTA and FQGNSA. Then a second PCR, running roughly 6 to 12 cycles, was carried out with a sample-barcoded 5' primer and a J-beta primer mix. Tagging of each cDNA molecule was performed by a template-switch adaptor with 12 random nucleotides. MiXCR was run by TCRdb on the 5' RACE reads, yielding one entry per CDR3 protein. The sample lists 650,000 to 700,000 distinct CDR3 sequences; about 30% were seen once. This specimen comes from a study of blood T cells in healthy people across ages. Overall study findings and caveats: Naive T cell percentage showed a strong correlation with the diversity of TCR beta.

The TCR was taken from a woman of 80 years or more in good health. The chain couples TRBV7-2 to TRBJ2-6; D uncertain. The source material was blood. The CDR3 sequence is CASSLDPVFSGANVLTF. CDR3 bases: TGTGCCAGCAGCTTAGACCCGGTGTTTTCTGGGGCCAACGTCCTGACTTTC.